This section outlines one T cell receptor beta chain sequence together with its context. Its specificity is not known. The method was immunoSEQ multiplex PCR; TCRdb's version includes in-frame clones alone and lacks a portion of them. The top ten hold under 14% of the sample, which has more than 40,000 clones, around three quarters seen once. This sample stems from a study of vaccination effects on CD4 cells after COVID-19. Prior to sequencing, the ViraFEST assay stimulated PBMC with viral peptide pools, which expanded the antigen-specific CD4+ T cells. On roughly day 10 of culture, CD4+ T cells were separated out. Negative nucleocapsid antibody tests before and after vaccination confirmed no previous SARS-CoV-2 infection. It was with about 10 IU/ml IL-2 and about 10 ug/ml peptides that around 1.9 million PBMC per well were cultured. Half-medium exchanges with IL-2 medium took place on days 3 and 7.

The TCR comes from a human donor who received a COVID-19 vaccine. The specimen comprised CD4+ T cells from PBMCs cultured with SARS-CoV-2 spike peptides, sampled before COVID-19 vaccination.

The CDR3 nucleotides read TGTGCCAGCAGCTTTATGGCTAGCGGGGGGCAAAATGAGCAGTTCTTC. Its protein is CASSFMASGGQNEQFF. The rearrangement links TRBV7-9 to TRBJ2-1, with TRBD2 identical over 11 bases. There are 16 residues in the CDR3. From germline, CDR1 is SEHNR and CDR2 FQNEAQ (reference sequence). The junction had 8 bases not matched to a gene; V was cut back by 3 bases and J by 7 bases. Variable domain in full (rest from reference TRBV7-9 and TRBJ2-1): DTGVSQNPRHKITKRGQNVTFRCDPISEHNRLYWYRQTLGQGPEFLTYFQNEAQLEKSRLLSDRFSAERPKGSFSTLEIQRTEQGDSAMYLCASSFMASGGQNEQFFGPGTRLTVL.